The sequence of this T cell receptor beta chain was determined in a study of long-term antiretroviral therapy in people with HIV. Study-wide results and caveats: Within the repertoire, clones expanded before ART were dominant at all time points.

On this clone itself: The antigen remains undetermined.

Every HIV-positive participant received treatment in the United States. The samples, holding roughly 0.85-10 million cryopreserved PBMC, were thawed before DNA extraction was carried out. CDR3 size: 16 residues. Germline CDR1 is SGHTA and CDR2 is FQGNSA. Trimming left V 3 bases short and J 2 bases short, with 13 bases between. Sequencing relied on immunoSEQ assay v3.0, run at survey level. Only in-frame clones appear in the TCRdb table, and some are missing; sequencing was by immunoSEQ multiplex PCR. The table has 30,000 to 40,000 clones, roughly 82% seen once. This material consisted of unsorted PBMCs, taken 0.3 years after starting antiretroviral therapy. The gene calls are TRBV7-2 and TRBJ2-2; tentative D call: TRBD2 (6 bases). This TCR was sampled from a man aged 18 to 30 with HIV. DNA of the CDR3: TGTGCCAGCAGCTTTCGGCGGGACCAAAACACCGGGGAGCTGTTTTTT. Residues: CASSFRRDQNTGELFF.